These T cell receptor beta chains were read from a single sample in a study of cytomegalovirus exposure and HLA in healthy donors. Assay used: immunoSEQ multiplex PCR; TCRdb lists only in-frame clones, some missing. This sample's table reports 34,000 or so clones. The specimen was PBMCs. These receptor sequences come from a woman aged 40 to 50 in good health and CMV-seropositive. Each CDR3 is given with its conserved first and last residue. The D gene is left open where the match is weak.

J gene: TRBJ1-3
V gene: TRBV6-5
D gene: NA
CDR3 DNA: TGTGCCAGCAGGACCAGGGAACGCTCTGGAAACACCATATATTTT
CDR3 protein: CASRTRERSGNTIYF

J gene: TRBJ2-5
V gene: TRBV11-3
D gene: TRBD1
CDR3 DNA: TGTGCCAGCAGCCCCTCCAGGGGGCCTCAAGAGACCCAGTACTTC
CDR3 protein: CASSPSRGPQETQYF

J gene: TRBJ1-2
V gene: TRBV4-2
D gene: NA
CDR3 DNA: TGTGCCAGCAGCCAAGATTTCATGCAGGGGCAAGGCTACACCTTC
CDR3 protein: CASSQDFMQGQGYTF

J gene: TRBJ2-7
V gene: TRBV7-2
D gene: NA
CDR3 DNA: TGTGCCAGCAGCCCCCGTCGTCTCTACGAGCAGTACTTC
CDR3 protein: CASSPRRLYEQYF

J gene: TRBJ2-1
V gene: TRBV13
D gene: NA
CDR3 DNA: TGTGCCAGCAGCTTAGCCGGGTCTGATAATGAGCAGTTCTTC
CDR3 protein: CASSLAGSDNEQFF

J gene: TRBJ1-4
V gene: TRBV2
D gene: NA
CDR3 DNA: TGTGCCAGCAGAGATGACAGGCATAATGAAAAACTGTTTTTT
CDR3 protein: CASRDDRHNEKLFF

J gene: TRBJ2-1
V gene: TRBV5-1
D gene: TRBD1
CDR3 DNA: TGCGCCAGCAGCTCCCGGGACAGTAGTTACAATGAGCAGTTCTTC
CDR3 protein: CASSSRDSSYNEQFF

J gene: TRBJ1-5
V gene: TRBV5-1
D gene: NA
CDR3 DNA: TGCGCCAGCAGCTTGGGGGAGCCTAGCAATCAGCCCCAGCATTTT
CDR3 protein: CASSLGEPSNQPQHF

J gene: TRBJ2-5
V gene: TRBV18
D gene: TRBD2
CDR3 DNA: TGTGCCAGCTCACCCATTCCGACTAGCGGGAGTGAGACCCAGTACTTC
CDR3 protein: CASSPIPTSGSETQYF

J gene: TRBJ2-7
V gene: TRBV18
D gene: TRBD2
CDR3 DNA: TGTGCCAGCTCACCACGAAATCCTAGCGGGGCCCCCTACGAGCAGTACTTC
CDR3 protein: CASSPRNPSGAPYEQYF

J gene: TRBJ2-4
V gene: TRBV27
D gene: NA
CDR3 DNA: TGTGCCAGCAGTTTACTAGGAATCGCCAAAAACATTCAGTACTTC
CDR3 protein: CASSLLGIAKNIQYF

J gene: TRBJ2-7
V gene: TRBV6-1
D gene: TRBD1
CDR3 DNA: TGTGCCAGCAGTGAGTTTATGGGGACAGGGTCCTCCGAGCAGTACTTC
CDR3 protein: CASSEFMGTGSSEQYF

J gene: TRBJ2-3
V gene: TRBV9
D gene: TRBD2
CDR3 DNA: TGTGCCAGCAGCGTAGGGGCTAGCGGGAGCACAGATACGCAGTATTTT
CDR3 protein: CASSVGASGSTDTQYF

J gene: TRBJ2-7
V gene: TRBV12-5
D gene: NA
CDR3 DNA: TGTGCTAGTGGTCAGGGGGGCCCCGAGCAGTACTTC
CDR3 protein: CASGQGGPEQYF

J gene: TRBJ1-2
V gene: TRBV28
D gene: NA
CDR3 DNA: TGTGCCAGCGGGAAGCAACAGGGTAGTGGCTACACCTTC
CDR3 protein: CASGKQQGSGYTF

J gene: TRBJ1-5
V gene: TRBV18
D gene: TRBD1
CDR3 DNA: TGTGCCAGCTCATCCCCAAGCACCATTGACCCGGGACAGCCGAAGTATGGCAATCAGCCCCAGCATTTT
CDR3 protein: CASSSPSTIDPGQPKYGNQPQHF

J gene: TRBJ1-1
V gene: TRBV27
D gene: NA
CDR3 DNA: TGTGCCAGCAGTTTAAAGGCAGGGGCGCAGAACACTGAAGCTTTCTTT
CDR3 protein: CASSLKAGAQNTEAFF

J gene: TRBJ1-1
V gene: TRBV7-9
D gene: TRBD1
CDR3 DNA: TGTGCCAGCAGCACCACGGGACAGGGTCCGGAAGCTTTCTTT
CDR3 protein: CASSTTGQGPEAFF

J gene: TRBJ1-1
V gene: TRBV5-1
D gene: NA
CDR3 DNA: TGCGCCAGCAGCCTAACCCAGACAGCCAACACTGAAGCTTTCTTT
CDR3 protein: CASSLTQTANTEAFF

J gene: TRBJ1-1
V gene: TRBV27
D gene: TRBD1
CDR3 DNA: TGTGCCAGCAGTCGACAGGGAAAGATTCCTTTCGTGATGAACACTGAAGCTTTCTTT
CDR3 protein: CASSRQGKIPFVMNTEAFF

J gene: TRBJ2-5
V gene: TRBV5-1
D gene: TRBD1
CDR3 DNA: TGCGCCAGCAGCTTGGAGGACAGGGGGACGGAGACCCAGTACTTC
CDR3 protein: CASSLEDRGTETQYF

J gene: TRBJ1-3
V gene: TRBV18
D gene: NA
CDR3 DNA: TGTGCCAGCTCACAGGAGACAGTTCACTCTGGAAACACCATATATTTT
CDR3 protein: CASSQETVHSGNTIYF

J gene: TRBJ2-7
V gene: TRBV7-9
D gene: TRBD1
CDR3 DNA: TGTGCCAGCAGCTCCCCAGGGGGCTACGAGCAGTACTTC
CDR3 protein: CASSSPGGYEQYF

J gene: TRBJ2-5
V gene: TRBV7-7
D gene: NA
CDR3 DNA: TGTGCTAGCAGCCGACTTGTGGGGAGCGGCGAAGAGACCCAGTACTTC
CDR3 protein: CASSRLVGSGEETQYF

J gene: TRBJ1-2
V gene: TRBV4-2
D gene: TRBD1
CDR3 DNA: TGTGCCAGCAGCCAACTACGTATAGACAGGGCCCAGCACTATGGCTACACCTTC
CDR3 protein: CASSQLRIDRAQHYGYTF

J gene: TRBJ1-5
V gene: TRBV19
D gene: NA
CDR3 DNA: TGTGCCAGTAGTTTACATTACAATCAGCCCCAGCATTTT
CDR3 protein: CASSLHYNQPQHF

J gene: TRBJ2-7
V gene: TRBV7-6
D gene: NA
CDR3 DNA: TGTGCCAGCAGCCCGCTTCGGGGGTCCCGCGAGCAGTACTTC
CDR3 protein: CASSPLRGSREQYF

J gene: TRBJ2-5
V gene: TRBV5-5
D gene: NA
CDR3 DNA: TGTGCCAGCAGCCTGGGGACTGGTCAAGAGACCCAGTACTTC
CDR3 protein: CASSLGTGQETQYF

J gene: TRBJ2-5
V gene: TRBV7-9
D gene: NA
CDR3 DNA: TGTGCCAGCAGCTTAGCCCGGGAGTACAAAGAGACCCAGTACTTC
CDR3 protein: CASSLAREYKETQYF

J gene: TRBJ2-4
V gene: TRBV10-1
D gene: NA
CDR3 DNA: TGCGCCAGCCGGGACATTCAGTACTTC
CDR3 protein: CASRDIQYF

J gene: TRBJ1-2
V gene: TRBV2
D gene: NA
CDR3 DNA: TGTGCCAGCAGTGATGTGAGGGATCGGGCTAACTATGGCTACACCTTC
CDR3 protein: CASSDVRDRANYGYTF

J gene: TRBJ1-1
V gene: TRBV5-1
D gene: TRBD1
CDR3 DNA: TGCGCCAGCAGCGGTGGTTACAGGGGGCAATCGGTGAACACTGAAGCTTTCTTT
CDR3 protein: CASSGGYRGQSVNTEAFF